The next 20 T cell receptor beta chains were all read from a single sample in a study of T cell responses to AZD1222 COVID-19 vaccine. Repertoires were generated with immunoSEQ multiplex PCR, while TCRdb's copy carries only in-frame clones and drops some. In the table there are approximately 80,000 clones, 70% to 90% of which are singletons. Sequenced material: peripheral blood, taken 28 days after the second AZD1222 dose. These receptors were collected from an adult who received the AZD1222 COVID-19 vaccine.

The chain couples TRBV9 to TRBJ2-5; 13 bases agree with TRBD2. V gave up 4 bases and J gave up 5 bases; unmatched junction bases: 2. Germline-derived CDR1 and CDR2 are SGDLS and YYNGEE. The CDR3 covers 14 residues. CDR3: CASSTTSGRETQYF. DNA for the CDR3: TGTGCCAGCAGCACGACTAGCGGGAGGGAGACCCAGTACTTC.

This clone was seen once. The rearrangement uses TRBV6-5 and TRBJ1-5; D uncertain. This CDR3 has 15 residues. The V gene lost 4 bases and the J gene lost 1 base, with 11 bases spanning the gap. Per germline, CDR1 MNHEY and CDR2 SVGAGI. Written as DNA, the CDR3 is TGTGCCAGCAGTTCACGCATGGGAAGCAATCAGCCCCAGCATTTT. It encodes CASSSRMGSNQPQHF.

The V and J genes are TRBV12-3 or TRBV12-4 and TRBJ1-5; a weak D match, TRBD1 (5 bases). V was shortened by 7 bases and J by 11 bases, with 12 bases between the two germline ends. This CDR3 comprises 11 residues. The CDR3 loop is CASTLGGTQHF. CDR3 DNA sequence: TGTGCCAGCACCTTGGGGGGAACCCAGCATTTT.

This chain uses TRBV7-9 with TRBJ1-2; TRBD1 matches at 7 bases. The V gene end was trimmed by 6 bases and the J gene end by 5 bases; junction bases not matched to a gene: 9. CDR3 size: 14 residues. CDR1 and CDR2 (germline): SEHNR, FQNEAQ (reference sequence). The CDR3 coding sequence is TGTGCCAGCAGATCTACCGGGACAGAGTATGGCTACACCTTC. Translation: CASRSTGTEYGYTF.

The chain couples TRBV5-1 to TRBJ2-2, with 8 bases matching TRBD2. Germline V lookup: CDR1 SGHRS, CDR2 YFSETQ. The CDR3 has 16 residues. The ends lost 4 bases at V and 6 bases at J; junction bases unmatched: 11. The CDR3, as DNA: TGCGCCAGCAGCCCGGCCCGGGGGGGGGCCGCCGGGGAGCTGTTTTTT. Translating it yields CASSPARGGAAGELFF.

In DNA form, the CDR3 reads TGTGCCAGCAGCGTCCAGGGGGGCCCCCTCCACTTT. It translates to CASSVQGGPLHF. The V and J genes are TRBV9 and TRBJ1-6; 7 bases are a match to TRBD1. Germline V CDR1 and CDR2: SGDLS, YYNGEE. CDR3 length equals 12 residues. The trim removed 2 bases at V and 13 bases at J, leaving 3 bases unmatched.

This sequence joins TRBV11-2 and TRBJ1-3; the D is unclear. CDR1 and CDR2 from the germline V gene are SGHAT and FQNNGV. CDR3 size: 15 residues. Trimming cost V 0 bases and J 0 bases, with 6 bases left between them. CDR3 nucleotides: TGTGCCAGCAGCTTAGATTTAAGCTCTGGAAACACCATATATTTT. This sequence encodes CASSLDLSSGNTIYF.

The chain uses TRBV5-1 and TRBJ1-2, with D uncertain. The CDR3 runs to 15 residues. Germline lookup yields CDR1 SGHRS and CDR2 YFSETQ. V shed 2 bases and J shed 4 bases, with 15 bases lying between them. The chain's CDR3 is CASSFARPPLYGYTF. CDR3 coding DNA: TGCGCCAGCAGCTTCGCCCGGCCGCCTCTCTATGGCTACACCTTC.

This chain joins TRBV9 and TRBJ2-5, with a weak D call TRBD1 (6 bases). The CDR3 spans 14 residues. Germline V CDR1 and CDR2: SGDLS, YYNGEE. Trimming left V 4 bases short and J 4 bases short, with 14 bases between. The CDR3 sequence: CASSSDSLVETQYF. As DNA, the CDR3 is TGTGCCAGCAGCTCGGACAGCTTAGTAGAGACCCAGTACTTC.

J is TRBJ1-6 and V is TRBV6-5, with 8 bases matching TRBD1. CDR1 and CDR2 (germline): MNHEY, SVGAGI. Losses at the gene ends were 6 bases for V and 3 bases for J; bases not matched to a gene: 4. CDR3 size: 15 residues. The DNA for the CDR3 is TGTGCCAGCAGAGCCGGGACAGGCTATAATTCACCCCTCCACTTT. It encodes CASRAGTGYNSPLHF.

CDR3 sequence: CASSGGTGPNEKLFF. The CDR3 nucleotides read TGTGCCAGCTCGGGGGGGACAGGACCTAATGAAAAACTGTTTTTT. The rearrangement links TRBV18 to TRBJ1-4, with 8 positions matching TRBD1. CDR3 length: 15 amino acids. The germline gives CDR1 KGHSH, CDR2 LQKENI. With V trimmed by 6 bases and J by 3 bases, 6 bases remained unmatched.

CDR3 loop: CASSLVDRAEQYF. DNA for the CDR3: TGTGCCAGCAGCTTGGTGGACAGAGCGGAGCAGTACTTC. V is TRBV5-4 and J is TRBJ2-7, with D perhaps matching TRBD1 (6 bases). CDR3 length: 13 residues. Germline lookup yields CDR1 SGHNT and CDR2 YYREEE (reference sequence). V was pared by 0 bases and J by 7 bases, with 11 bases between.

V and J are TRBV10-3 and TRBJ1-6; D call uncertain. Trimming stripped 0 bases from V and 8 bases from J, with 17 bases between. Per germline, CDR1 ENHRY and CDR2 SYGVKD. CDR3 length: 17 amino acids. Here the CDR3 reads CAISESQRLGLDSPLHF. In DNA form, the CDR3 reads TGTGCCATCAGTGAGTCGCAAAGGCTGGGTCTGGATTCACCCCTCCACTTT.

This clone was observed a single time. The chain combines TRBV11-2 with TRBJ2-2, with D possibly matching TRBD2 (7 bases). This CDR3 has 14 residues. Germline CDR1 SGHAT, CDR2 FQNNGV. V was pared by 6 bases and J by 9 bases, with 17 bases between. For the CDR3, the DNA is TGTGCCAGCAGTTTGGGTCGGGGGGCGCGGGAGCTGTTTTTT. It encodes CASSLGRGARELFF.

In DNA form, the CDR3 reads TGTGCCAGCAGTTTTGACAACAATCAGCCCCAGCATTTT. This translates into CASSFDNNQPQHF. This rearrangement joins TRBV12-3 or TRBV12-4 to TRBJ1-5; D gene unclear. The CDR3 consists of 13 residues. V gave up 3 bases and J gave up 3 bases, with 6 bases separating them.

This chain uses TRBV11-3 with TRBJ1-1; D is unresolved. Per germline, CDR1 SGHNT and CDR2 YENEEA. This CDR3 has 13 amino acids. V was cut by 1 base and J by 1 base, with 4 bases left in between. The CDR3 here is CASSLGANTEAFF. CDR3 sequence (DNA): TGTGCCAGCAGCTTAGGAGCGAACACTGAAGCTTTCTTT. The complete variable domain, with remaining parts taken from reference TRBV11-3 and TRBJ1-1, reads EAGVVQSPRYKIIEKKQPVAFWCNPISGHNTLYWYLQNLGQGPELLIRYENEEAVDDSQLPKDRFSAERLKGVDSTLKIQPAELGDSAVYLCASSLGANTEAFFGQGTRLTVV.

CDR3 sequence: CASSLSLTHYEQYF. In nucleotides, the CDR3 is TGTGCCAGCAGTTTAAGCCTTACCCATTACGAGCAGTACTTC. This sequence joins TRBV28 and TRBJ2-7, with no clear D. The CDR3 has 14 residues. Trimming left V 2 bases short and J 4 bases short, with 12 bases between. The germline gives CDR1 MDHEN, CDR2 SYDVKM. Filled out from reference TRBV28 and TRBJ2-7, the complete variable domain reads DVKVTQSSRYLVKRTGEKVFLECVQDMDHENMFWYRQDPGLGLRLIYFSYDVKMKEKGDIPEGYSVSREKKERFSLILESASTNQTSMYLCASSLSLTHYEQYFGPGTRLTVT.

This chain links TRBV7-2 with TRBJ2-1, with 13 bases identical to TRBD2. In germline, CDR1 is SGHTA, CDR2 FQGNSA. J gave up 9 bases and V 3 bases, and 5 bases lay outside the gene matches. The CDR3 is 15 amino acids. The CDR3: CASSFGLAGVFEQFF. DNA for the CDR3: TGTGCCAGCAGCTTTGGACTAGCGGGAGTTTTTGAGCAGTTCTTC.

The chain is built from TRBV28 and TRBJ2-5; the match to TRBD1 covers 8 bases. CDR1 and CDR2 from the germline V gene are MDHEN and SYDVKM. V was pared by 6 bases and J by 3 bases, with 0 bases of the junction left unmatched. The CDR3 length is 12 residues. CDR3 sequence: CASRDREETQYF. DNA for the CDR3: TGTGCCAGCAGGGACAGGGAAGAGACCCAGTACTTC. Together with reference TRBV28 and TRBJ2-5, the CDR3 gives the full variable domain: DVKVTQSSRYLVKRTGEKVFLECVQDMDHENMFWYRQDPGLGLRLIYFSYDVKMKEKGDIPEGYSVSREKKERFSLILESASTNQTSMYLCASRDREETQYFGPGTRLLVL.

This chain joins TRBV6-5 and TRBJ2-5; D is uncertain. CDR3 length: 15 residues. V gave up 5 bases and J gave up 5 bases, with 18 bases separating them. Germline V lookup: CDR1 MNHEY, CDR2 SVGAGI. The DNA for the CDR3 is TGTGCCAGCAGTACCCCGAGGACCGAAGAGGAGACCCAGTACTTC. Translating it yields CASSTPRTEEETQYF.